This T cell receptor (beta chain) was profiled in a study of blood T cell repertoires in COVID-19. Study in general: Italy, Spain and the United States were the sources of the convalescent and acute COVID-19 samples. In each case, the material was cDNA or gDNA derived from T cells, B-cell-depleted T cells, or PBMCs.

Assay used: immunoSEQ multiplex PCR; TCRdb lists only in-frame clones, some missing. The table lists some 250,000 clones, 81% of them singletons, with approximately 7.2% in the top ten. Looked up from germline, CDR1 is SNHLY and CDR2 is FYNNEI. V was clipped by 3 bases and J by 7 bases; unmatched bases: 9. The CDR3 runs 16 residues. The chain recombines TRBV2 with TRBJ2-2, with 9 bases that match TRBD2. The receptor was isolated from a woman over 75 with acute or convalescent COVID-19. The sequenced material came from peripheral blood. Written as DNA, the CDR3 is TGTGCCAGCAGTGAGAGGGCTAGCGGGAATGGCGGGGAGCTGTTTTTT. Translating gives CASSERASGNGGELFF. Variable domain in full (rest from reference TRBV2 and TRBJ2-2): EPEVTQTPSHQVTQMGQEVILRCVPISNHLYFYWYRQILGQKVEFLVSFYNNEISEKSEIFDDQFSVERPDGSNFTLKIRSTKLEDSAMYFCASSERASGNGGELFFGEGSRLTVL.